This T cell receptor (beta chain) was observed in a study of T cells in Graves' hyperthyroidism and ophthalmopathy. The length of the CDR3 is 14 residues. Germline lookup yields CDR1 SGHRS and CDR2 YFSETQ. Trimming pared 4 bases from V and 2 bases from J, leaving 11 bases between. Patients with ophthalmopathy all had a Clinical Activity Score of at least 3, a NOSPECS grade of at least 4 and duration under 3 months. There were TCR beta CDR3 regions amplified from RNA transcripts. Initially, a first-round RT-PCR of the TCR CDR3 employed the HTBI primer set. TCRdb fed the multiplex PCR reads into MiXCR, producing one record per CDR3 protein. This table has 500,000 or so distinct CDR3 sequences, over 15% appearing once.

Sequencing was carried out using blood. This TCR was sampled from a woman under 30 with Graves' ophthalmopathy. This chain joins TRBV5-1 and TRBJ2-3; the D gene is possibly TRBD1 (5 bases). The CDR3 DNA is TGCGCCAGCAGCACGGACACGAACACAGATACGCAGTATTTT. It codes for CASSTDTNTDTQYF.